Following are 14 T cell receptor beta chains from one sample sequenced in a study of CD8 T cells in ankylosing spondylitis. TCRdb re-analysed the 5' RACE reads in MiXCR, keeping a single row per CDR3 protein. Among some 150,000 distinct CDR3 sequences, about an eighth were seen once, and the ten largest hold 4.1%. The sample taken for sequencing was blood, either unsorted or a sorted T cell fraction (not recorded which). The receptor source for this set is a female donor with ankylosing spondylitis or in good health (not recorded which).

This clonotype has a count of ten or more. The chain employs TRBV28 and TRBJ2-1; 9 nucleotides align to TRBD2. The V and J ends lost 6 bases and 4 bases, in that order; junction bases with no gene match: 7. The CDR3 consists of 15 residues. CDR1 and CDR2 from the germline V gene are MDHEN and SYDVKM. The CDR3 coding sequence is TGTGCCAGCAGCCGAGCGGGGGGTGAGTACAATGAGCAGTTCTTC. As protein: CASSRAGGEYNEQFF.

The V gene is TRBV20-1, the J gene TRBJ2-3, with a possible D match to TRBD1 (5 bases). The CDR3 extends over 14 amino acids. The germline CDR1 and CDR2 sequences are DFQATT and SNEGSKA (reference sequence). The V end lost 7 bases, the J end lost 0 bases, and 14 bases lay between the germline ends. CDR3 in DNA: TGCAGTGTACCACAGGCGTCTAGCACAGATACGCAGTATTTT. Its translation: CSVPQASSTDTQYF.

The table lists this clonotype with many counts. The V and J genes are TRBV12-3 or TRBV12-4 and TRBJ2-7; D is unresolved. The CDR3 totals 14 residues. Trimming took off 6 bases at V and 2 bases at J, with 14 bases between the two ends. DNA of the CDR3: TGTGCCAGCAGGGAAAACCTCGGCCCCTACGAGCAGTACTTC. Its translation: CASRENLGPYEQYF.

Ten or more counts support this clonotype. This chain joins TRBV7-2 and TRBJ2-7, with 9 bases lining up with TRBD1. Unmatched junction bases numbered 6, after V lost 4 bases and J lost 5 bases. The CDR3 totals 14 residues. The V gene's germline CDR1 is SGHTA and CDR2 FQGNSA. CDR3 residues: CASSSDRGSDEQYF. The CDR3 DNA sequence: TGTGCCAGCAGCTCGGACAGGGGTTCTGACGAGCAGTACTTC. Looking up the rest from reference TRBV7-2 and TRBJ2-7 gives the full variable domain: GAGVSQSPSNKVTEKGKDVELRCDPISGHTALYWYRQSLGQGLEFLIYFQGNSAPDKSGLPSDRFSAERTGGSVSTLTIQRTQQEDSAVYLCASSSDRGSDEQYFGPGTRLTVT.

This clonotype has at least ten counts. The chain carries TRBV29-1 and TRBJ1-1; a weak D match, TRBD1 (6 bases). V lost 4 bases, J lost 1 base, and 13 bases lay in between. The CDR3 is 14 residues long. In germline, CDR1 is SQVTM, CDR2 ANQGSEA. The CDR3 spells CSVGTGFSNTEAFF. CDR3 nucleotide sequence: TGCAGCGTTGGAACAGGGTTTTCGAACACTGAAGCTTTCTTT.

In its sample, this clonotype was seen many times. This rearrangement joins TRBV28 to TRBJ1-4; 8 nucleotides line up with TRBD1. The length of the CDR3 is 15 residues. The germline V gene has CDR1 MDHEN and CDR2 SYDVKM. V shed 7 bases and J 8 bases; nucleotides not matched to a gene: 12. The CDR3 DNA reads TGTGCCAGCACCCCCCGGGACAGGAGGAGCGAAAAACTGTTTTTT. This translates into CASTPRDRRSEKLFF.

This clonotype occurred many times. V is TRBV7-2 and J is TRBJ2-7; D is possibly TRBD1 (6 bases). This CDR3 contains 14 residues. Trimming stripped 2 bases from V and 5 bases from J, with 13 bases between. CDR1 SGHTA and CDR2 FQGNSA come from the germline V gene. The CDR3 is CASSLPTGFNEQYF. The CDR3 coding sequence is TGTGCCAGCAGCTTACCCACAGGGTTCAACGAGCAGTACTTC.

This clonotype was seen many times. The chain is built from TRBV20-1 and TRBJ1-1; D is ambiguous. The CDR3 has 11 amino acids. Per the germline V gene, CDR1 is DFQATT and CDR2 is SNEGSKA (reference sequence). Between the trimmed V and J ends, which lost 5 bases and 8 bases, there was a span of 12 bases. Here the CDR3 DNA reads TGCAGTGCTTTCCGGGAATCCGAAGCTTTCTTT. Protein sequence: CSAFRESEAFF.

This clonotype was picked up many times. The V gene is TRBV12-3 or TRBV12-4, the J gene TRBJ2-2, with 7 nucleotides matching TRBD2. CDR3 size: 14 residues. Germline trimming cut 8 bases from V and 1 base from J; bases unmatched to any gene: 4. CDR3 region: CASGGGLNTGELFF. In DNA form, the CDR3 reads TGTGCCAGCGGGGGAGGGCTGAACACCGGGGAGCTGTTTTTT.

This clonotype appeared many times. The genes are TRBV12-3 or TRBV12-4 and TRBJ1-5, with 9 nucleotides matching TRBD1. The CDR3 is made up of 16 amino acids. The ends lost 3 bases at V and 3 bases at J; junction bases unmatched: 6. The CDR3 here is CASSFTQGADNQPQHF. CDR3 nucleotides: TGTGCCAGCAGTTTTACACAGGGGGCTGACAATCAGCCCCAGCATTTT.

The chain is built from TRBV12-5 and TRBJ2-3; D call uncertain. The CDR3 spans 11 residues. V was pared by 1 base and J by 6 bases, with 2 bases between. Looked up from germline, CDR1 is LGHNT and CDR2 is FRNRAP. Here the CDR3 reads CASGLGDTQYF. The CDR3 bases are TGTGCTAGTGGTTTGGGGGATACGCAGTATTTT.

This clonotype was counted at least ten times. The rearrangement links TRBV10-3 to TRBJ2-2, with 8 nucleotides matching TRBD2. The germline V gene has CDR1 ENHRY and CDR2 SYGVKD. V lost 4 bases and J lost 6; bases outside the gene matches: 7. The CDR3 has 15 residues. CDR3 amino acids: CAISASSGVAGELFF. Here the CDR3 DNA reads TGTGCCATCAGTGCGAGTAGCGGGGTGGCCGGGGAGCTGTTTTTT.

This clonotype was seen repeatedly, ten times or more. The gene calls are TRBV3-1 and TRBJ1-2; 7 bases are a match to TRBD1. Trimming removed 4 bases from V and 4 bases from J; junction bases left unmatched: 9. This CDR3 has 15 residues. Germline lookup yields CDR1 LGHDT and CDR2 YNNKEL (reference sequence). The CDR3, as DNA: TGTGCCAGCAGCCTTGGGACAGTTGAGGGCTATGGCTACACCTTC. Translating gives CASSLGTVEGYGYTF. Drawing the rest from reference TRBV3-1 and TRBJ1-2, the complete variable domain is DTAVSQTPKYLVTQMGNDKSIKCEQNLGHDTMYWYKQDSKKFLKIMFSYNNKELIINETVPNRFSPKSPDKAHLNLHINSLELGDSAVYFCASSLGTVEGYGYTFGSGTRLTVV.

Ten or more counts support this clonotype. The V gene is TRBV12-3 or TRBV12-4, the J gene TRBJ2-3; 13 nucleotides match TRBD2. Trimming at V came to 6 bases and at J to 3 bases, leaving 3 bases not matched to a gene. The CDR3 sequence is 15 residues long. The CDR3, as DNA: TGTGCCAGCAGACAACTAGCGGGAGGGACAGATACGCAGTATTTT. Encoded protein: CASRQLAGGTDTQYF.